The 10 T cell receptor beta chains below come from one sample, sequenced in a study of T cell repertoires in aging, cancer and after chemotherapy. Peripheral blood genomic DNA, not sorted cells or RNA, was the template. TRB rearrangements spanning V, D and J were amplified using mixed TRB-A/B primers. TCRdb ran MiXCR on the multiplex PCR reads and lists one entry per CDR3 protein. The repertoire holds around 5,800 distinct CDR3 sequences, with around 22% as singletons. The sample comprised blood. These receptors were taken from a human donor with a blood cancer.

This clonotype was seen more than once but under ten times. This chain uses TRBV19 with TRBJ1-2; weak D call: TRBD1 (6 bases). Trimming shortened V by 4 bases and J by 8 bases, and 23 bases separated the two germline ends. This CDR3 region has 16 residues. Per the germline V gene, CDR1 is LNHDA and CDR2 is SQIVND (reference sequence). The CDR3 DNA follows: TGTGCCAGTAGTACGGACAGCTTTGGGAACTTTCGGGGCTACACCTTC. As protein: CASSTDSFGNFRGYTF.

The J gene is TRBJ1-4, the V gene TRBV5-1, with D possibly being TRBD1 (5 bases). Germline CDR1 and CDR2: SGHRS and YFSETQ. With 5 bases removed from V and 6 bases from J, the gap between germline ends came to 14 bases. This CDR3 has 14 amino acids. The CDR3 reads CASSSGRYDEKLFF. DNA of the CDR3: TGCGCCAGCAGTTCAGGGAGGTACGATGAAAAACTGTTTTTT.

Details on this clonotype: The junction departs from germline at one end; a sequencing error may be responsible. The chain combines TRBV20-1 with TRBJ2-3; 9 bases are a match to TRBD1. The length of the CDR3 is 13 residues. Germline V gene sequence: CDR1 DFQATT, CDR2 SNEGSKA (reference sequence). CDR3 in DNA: TGCAGTGCCTTGGACAGGGGAACAGATACGAAGTATTTT. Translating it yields CSALDRGTDTKYF.

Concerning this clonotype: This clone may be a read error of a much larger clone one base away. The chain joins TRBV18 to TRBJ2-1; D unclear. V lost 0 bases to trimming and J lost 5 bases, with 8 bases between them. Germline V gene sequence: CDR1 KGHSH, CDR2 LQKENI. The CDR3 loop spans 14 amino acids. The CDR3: CASSPPGKNNEQFF. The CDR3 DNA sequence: TGTGCCAGCTCACCACCCGGCAAGAACAATGAGCAGTTCTTC.

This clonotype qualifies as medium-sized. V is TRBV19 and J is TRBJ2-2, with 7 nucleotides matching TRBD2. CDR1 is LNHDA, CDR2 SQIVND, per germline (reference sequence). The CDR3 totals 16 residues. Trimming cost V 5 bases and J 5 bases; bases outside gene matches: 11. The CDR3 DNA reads TGTGCCAGTAGTCCAAGGACTAGTTTTGGGACCGGGGAGCTGTTTTTT. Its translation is CASSPRTSFGTGELFF. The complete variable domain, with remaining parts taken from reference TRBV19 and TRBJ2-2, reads DGGITQSPKYLFRKEGQNVTLSCEQNLNHDAMYWYRQDPGQGLRLIYYSQIVNDFQKGDIAEGYSVSREKKESFPLTVTSAQKNPTAFYLCASSPRTSFGTGELFFGEGSRLTVL.

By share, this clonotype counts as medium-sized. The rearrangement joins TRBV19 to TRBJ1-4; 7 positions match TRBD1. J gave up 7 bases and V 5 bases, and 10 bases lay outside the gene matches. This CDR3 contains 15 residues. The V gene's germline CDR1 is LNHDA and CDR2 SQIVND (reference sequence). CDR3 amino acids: CASSQDRVITEKLFF. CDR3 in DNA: TGTGCCAGTAGTCAAGACAGGGTGATTACTGAAAAACTGTTTTTT.

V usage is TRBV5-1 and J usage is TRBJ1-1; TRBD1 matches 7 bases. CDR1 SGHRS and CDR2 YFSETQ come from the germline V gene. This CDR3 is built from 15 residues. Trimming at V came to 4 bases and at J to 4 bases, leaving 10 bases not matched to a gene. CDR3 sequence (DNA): TGCGCCAGCAGCCGAGATCCTACAGGGGTCACTGAAGCTTTCTTT. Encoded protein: CASSRDPTGVTEAFF.

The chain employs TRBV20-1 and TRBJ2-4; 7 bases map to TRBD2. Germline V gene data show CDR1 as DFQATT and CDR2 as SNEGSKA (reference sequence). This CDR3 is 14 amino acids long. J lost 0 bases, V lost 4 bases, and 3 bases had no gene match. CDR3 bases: TGCAGTGCTACGGTAGCGGGAGCCAAAAACATTCAGTACTTC. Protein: CSATVAGAKNIQYF.

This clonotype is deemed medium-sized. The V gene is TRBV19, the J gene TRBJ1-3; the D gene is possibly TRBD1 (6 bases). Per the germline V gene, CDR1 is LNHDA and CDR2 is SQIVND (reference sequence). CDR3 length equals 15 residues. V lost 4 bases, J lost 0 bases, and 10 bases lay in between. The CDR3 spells CASSKGVNSGNTIYF. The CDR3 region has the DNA TGTGCCAGTAGTAAGGGGGTGAACTCTGGAAACACCATATATTTT.

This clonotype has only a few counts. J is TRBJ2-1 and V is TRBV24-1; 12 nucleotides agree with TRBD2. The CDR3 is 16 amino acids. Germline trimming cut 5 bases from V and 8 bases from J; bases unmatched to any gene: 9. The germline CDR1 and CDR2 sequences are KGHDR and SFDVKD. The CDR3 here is CATSAMTSGSRDEQFF. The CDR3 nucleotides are TGTGCCACCAGTGCCATGACTAGCGGGAGCAGGGATGAGCAGTTCTTC.